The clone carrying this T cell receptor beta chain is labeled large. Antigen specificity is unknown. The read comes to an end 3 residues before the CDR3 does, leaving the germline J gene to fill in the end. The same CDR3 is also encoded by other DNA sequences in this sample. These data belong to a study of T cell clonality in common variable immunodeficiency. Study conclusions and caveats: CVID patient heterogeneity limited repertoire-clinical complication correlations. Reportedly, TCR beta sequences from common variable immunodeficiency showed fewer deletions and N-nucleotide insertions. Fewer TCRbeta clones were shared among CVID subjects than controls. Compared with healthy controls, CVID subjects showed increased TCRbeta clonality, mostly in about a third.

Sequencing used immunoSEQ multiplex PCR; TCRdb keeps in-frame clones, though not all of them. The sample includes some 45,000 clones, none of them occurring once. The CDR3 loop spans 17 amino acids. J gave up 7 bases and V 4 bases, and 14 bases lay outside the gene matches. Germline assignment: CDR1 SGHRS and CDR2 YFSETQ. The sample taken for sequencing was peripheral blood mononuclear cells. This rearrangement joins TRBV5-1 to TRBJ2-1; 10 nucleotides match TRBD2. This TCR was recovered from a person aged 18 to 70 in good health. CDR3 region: CASSPSPLAGGRNEQFF. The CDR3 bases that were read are TGCGCCAGCAGCCCTTCCCCGTTAGCGGGGGGCAGGAATGAG.